Given below is one TCR beta chain in context. Its antigen is still unknown. The V end lost 5 bases, the J end lost 9 bases, and 18 bases lay between the germline ends. The CDR3 is 14 residues long. Germline lookup yields CDR1 SGHVS and CDR2 FQNEAQ. This specimen comes from a study of cytomegalovirus exposure and HLA in healthy donors. Study-wide findings and caveats: Analyzed later, most CMV-associated TCR beta chains appeared HLA-restricted.

A multiplex PCR was run with 60 Vbeta primers and 13 Jbeta primers. Generated by immunoSEQ multiplex PCR, the TCRdb table keeps only in-frame clones and is missing some. The table lists about 130,000 clones, roughly 78% of them singletons. This TCR came from a man aged 25-45 years in good health and CMV-seropositive. The sample comprised PBMCs. The V and J genes are TRBV7-8 and TRBJ2-3; D may be TRBD2 (6 bases). CDR3 nucleotide sequence: TGTGCCAGCAGCACCGAGACCTTAGCGGAGACGCAGTATTTT. Translating gives CASSTETLAETQYF.